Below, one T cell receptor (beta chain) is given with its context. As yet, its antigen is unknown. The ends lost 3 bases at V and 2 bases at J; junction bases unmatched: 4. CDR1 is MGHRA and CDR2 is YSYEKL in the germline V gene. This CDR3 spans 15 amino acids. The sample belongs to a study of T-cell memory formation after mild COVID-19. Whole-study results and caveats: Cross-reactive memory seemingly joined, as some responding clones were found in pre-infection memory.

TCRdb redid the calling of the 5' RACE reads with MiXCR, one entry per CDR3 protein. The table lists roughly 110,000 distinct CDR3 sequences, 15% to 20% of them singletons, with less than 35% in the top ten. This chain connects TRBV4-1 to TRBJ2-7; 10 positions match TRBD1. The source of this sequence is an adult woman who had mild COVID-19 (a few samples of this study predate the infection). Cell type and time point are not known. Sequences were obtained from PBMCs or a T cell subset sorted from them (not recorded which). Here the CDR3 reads CASSHSGTGAYEQYF. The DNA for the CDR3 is TGCGCCAGCAGCCACTCCGGGACAGGGGCCTACGAGCAGTACTTC.